This T cell receptor (beta chain) is from a study of molecular identifiers for immune sequencing clone quantification. The CDR3 length is 16 residues. Germline V gene data show CDR1 as SEHNR and CDR2 as FQNEAQ (reference sequence). In TCRdb, the PCR reads were re-called with MiXCR into one record per CDR3 protein. The sample lists approximately 93,000 distinct CDR3 sequences, roughly 25% occurring once. In the case of this clonotype: It may be a read error: a sequence one base away is much more abundant.

Sequenced: naive CD8+ T cells from blood, with Jurkat cell RNA spiked in. Stated subset: FACS-sorted CD8+CD4-CCR7+CD45RA+ naive T cells. The chain links TRBV7-9 to TRBJ1-1; tentative D call: TRBD1 (5 bases). This TCR derives from a human donor in good health. Some libraries in this study had Jurkat cell RNA spiked in. DNA of the CDR3: TGTGCCAGCAGCCCCCCAGGTGGCAGGGCCAACGGTGAAGATTTCTTT. Protein: CASSPPGGRANGEDFF.